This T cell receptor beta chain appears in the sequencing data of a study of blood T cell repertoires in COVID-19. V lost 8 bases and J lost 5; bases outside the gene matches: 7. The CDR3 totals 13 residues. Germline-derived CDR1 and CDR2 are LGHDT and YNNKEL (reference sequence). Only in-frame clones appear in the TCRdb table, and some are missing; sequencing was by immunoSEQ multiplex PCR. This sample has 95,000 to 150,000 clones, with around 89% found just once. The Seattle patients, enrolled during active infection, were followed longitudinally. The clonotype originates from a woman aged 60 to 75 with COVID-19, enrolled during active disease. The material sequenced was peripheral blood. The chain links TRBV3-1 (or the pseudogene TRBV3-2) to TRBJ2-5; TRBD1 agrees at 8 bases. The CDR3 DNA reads TGTGCCAGCGAGCCAGGGGGCACCGAGACCCAGTACTTC. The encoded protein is CASEPGGTETQYF.